This T cell receptor (beta chain) was captured by sequencing in a study of T cell repertoires in urothelial bladder cancer. About the research overall: The approximately twelve resected lesions were three cT0, three cTa, three cT1 and three cT2 or greater.

Produced via immunoSEQ multiplex PCR; TCRdb's table is partial and in-frame only. The sample records some 2,300 clones, 68% being singletons. Germline V lookup: CDR1 SGHVS, CDR2 FNYEAQ. Trimming left V 5 bases short and J 2 bases short, with 12 bases between. The CDR3 is made up of 14 amino acids. This chain joins TRBV7-6 and TRBJ2-5; a possible D gene is TRBD1 (5 bases). Material for sequencing was bladder tissue. This sequence was found in a human donor with a benign inflammatory bladder lesion. The CDR3 region is CASSARTTQETQYF. CDR3 coding DNA: TGTGCCAGCAGCGCAAGGACAACTCAAGAGACCCAGTACTTC.